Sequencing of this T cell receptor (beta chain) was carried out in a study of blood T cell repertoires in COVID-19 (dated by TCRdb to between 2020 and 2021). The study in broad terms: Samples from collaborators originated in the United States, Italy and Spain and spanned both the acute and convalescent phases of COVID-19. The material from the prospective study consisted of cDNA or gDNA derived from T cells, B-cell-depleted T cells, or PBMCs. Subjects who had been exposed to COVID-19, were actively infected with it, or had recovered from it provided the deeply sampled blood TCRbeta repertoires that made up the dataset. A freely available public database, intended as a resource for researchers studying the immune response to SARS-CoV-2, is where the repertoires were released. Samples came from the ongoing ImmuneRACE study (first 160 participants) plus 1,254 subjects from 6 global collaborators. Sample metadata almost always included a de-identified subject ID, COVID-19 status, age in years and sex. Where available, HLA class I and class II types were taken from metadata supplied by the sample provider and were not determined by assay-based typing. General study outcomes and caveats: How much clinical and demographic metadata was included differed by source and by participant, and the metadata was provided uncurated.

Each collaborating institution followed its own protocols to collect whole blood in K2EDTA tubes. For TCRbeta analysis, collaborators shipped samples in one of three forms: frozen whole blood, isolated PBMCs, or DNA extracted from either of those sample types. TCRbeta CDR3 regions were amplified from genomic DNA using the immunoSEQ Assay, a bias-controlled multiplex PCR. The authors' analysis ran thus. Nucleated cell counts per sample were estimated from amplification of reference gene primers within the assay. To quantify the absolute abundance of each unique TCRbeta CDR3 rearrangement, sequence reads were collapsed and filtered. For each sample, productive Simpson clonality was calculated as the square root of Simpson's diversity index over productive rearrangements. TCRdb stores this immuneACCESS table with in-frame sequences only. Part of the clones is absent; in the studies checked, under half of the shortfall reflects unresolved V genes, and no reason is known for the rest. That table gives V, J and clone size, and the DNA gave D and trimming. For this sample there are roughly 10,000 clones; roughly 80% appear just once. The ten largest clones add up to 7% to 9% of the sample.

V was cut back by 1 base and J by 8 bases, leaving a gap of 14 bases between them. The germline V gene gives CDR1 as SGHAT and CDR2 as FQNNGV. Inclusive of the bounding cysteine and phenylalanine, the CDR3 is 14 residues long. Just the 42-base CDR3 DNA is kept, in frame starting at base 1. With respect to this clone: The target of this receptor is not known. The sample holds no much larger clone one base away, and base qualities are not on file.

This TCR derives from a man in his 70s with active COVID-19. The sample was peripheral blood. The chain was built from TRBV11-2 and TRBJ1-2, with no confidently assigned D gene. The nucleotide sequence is TGTGCCAGCAGCTTAGGAAGCCGTACGGGGGGCTACACCTTC. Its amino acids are CASSLGSRTGGYTF.